This T cell receptor (beta chain) was recovered during a study of PD-L1 blockade in urothelial cancer. About the research overall: Administration of atezolizumab to patients began at some point between 2013 and 2015, at 1,200 mg intravenously every 3 weeks. T cells numbered a median of roughly 150,000 in the blood samples.

CDR3 length: 13 amino acids. Trimming cost V 5 bases and J 7 bases, with 15 bases left between them. The V gene's germline CDR1 is SGHTA and CDR2 FQGNSA. Synthetic TCR analog templates were spiked into all PCRs individually. Some clones are missing from TCRdb's copy, which holds only in-frame ones; the method was immunoSEQ multiplex PCR. The sample has roughly 43,000 clones; more than 65% are singletons. The chain links TRBV7-2 to TRBJ2-7; possibly TRBD2 for D (5 bases). This sequence was found in a man aged 70-80 years with urothelial cancer. Sequenced material: PBMCs, taken around atezolizumab (anti-PD-L1) treatment. CDR3 nucleotide sequence: TGTGCCAGCAGCCTGAATACGAGGGCGGAGCAGTACTTC. Translated, it gives CASSLNTRAEQYF.